Sequencing of this TCR beta chain was carried out in a study of blood T cell repertoires in COVID-19. This clone was seen only once. The CDR3 consists of 16 residues. The ends were cut back, 5 bases at V and 5 bases at J, with 21 bases in the middle. CDR1 is SGHTA and CDR2 is FQGNSA in the germline V gene. Per the original data handling: Reference gene primer amplification gave nucleated cell count estimates. TCRdb's table, derived via immunoSEQ multiplex PCR, lists solely in-frame clones and lacks some. V and J calls and clone size are given by that table; D and trimming were obtained from the DNA. The data show under 200,000 clones, with 80% seen just once and 5% to 8.5% held by the top ten.

The chain links TRBV7-2 to TRBJ1-1, with D possibly TRBD1 on 6 matching bases. The source material was peripheral blood. The source is a man aged 65 to 85 with active or convalescent COVID-19. The CDR3 sequence: CASSRSPGAGETEAFF. CDR3 sequence (DNA): TGTGCCAGCAGCAGATCCCCGGGGGCGGGGGAGACTGAAGCTTTCTTT.